What follows are 2 T cell receptor beta chains derived from one specimen sequenced in a study of blood T cell repertoires in COVID-19. Using immunoSEQ multiplex PCR, the repertoire was profiled, and TCRdb retains in-frame clones only, with some absent. The sample holds a few hundred thousand clones, approximately 86% seen once. Source material: peripheral blood. The receptors derive from a woman aged 45-59 years with COVID-19, enrolled during active disease.

V usage is TRBV10-3 and J usage is TRBJ1-1; D is unresolved. Per germline, CDR1 ENHRY and CDR2 SYGVKD. The CDR3 is 14 residues long. V lost 9 bases to trimming and J lost 2 bases, with 16 bases between them. DNA of the CDR3: TGTGCCATAGCTCGCGCGAGGGATAACACTGAAGCTTTCTTT. Its translation: CAIARARDNTEAFF.

In its sample, this clone was seen once. This rearrangement joins TRBV6-1 to TRBJ1-2; TRBD1 matches at 9 bases. Germline CDR1 reads MNHNS; CDR2 reads SASEGT. With V trimmed by 3 bases and J by 8 bases, 4 bases remained unmatched. The CDR3 is 13 amino acids. The CDR3 nucleotides are TGTGCCAGCAGTGAGGGGACAGGGAGAGGCTACACCTTC. Encoded protein: CASSEGTGRGYTF.